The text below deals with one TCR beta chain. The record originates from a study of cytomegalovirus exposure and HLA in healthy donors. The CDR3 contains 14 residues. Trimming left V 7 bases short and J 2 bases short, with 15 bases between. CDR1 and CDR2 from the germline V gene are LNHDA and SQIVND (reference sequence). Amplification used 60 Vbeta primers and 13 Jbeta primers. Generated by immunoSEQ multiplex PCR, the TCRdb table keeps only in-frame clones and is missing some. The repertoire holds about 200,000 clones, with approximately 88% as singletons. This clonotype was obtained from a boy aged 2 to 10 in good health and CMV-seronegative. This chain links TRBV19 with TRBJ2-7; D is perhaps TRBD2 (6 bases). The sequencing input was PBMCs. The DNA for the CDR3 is TGTGCCAGTAAAAATAGCGGTTCTCCCTACGAGCAGTACTTC. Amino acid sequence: CASKNSGSPYEQYF.